These 22 T cell receptor beta chains were sequenced from one sample in a study of blood T cell repertoires in COVID-19. The protocol was immunoSEQ multiplex PCR, while the TCRdb copy is restricted to in-frame clones and leaves out a portion. In the table there are 100,000 or so clones, around 93% of which are singletons. The material sequenced was peripheral blood. Every receptor here comes from a human donor with active COVID-19. The donor label of this sample is uncertain.

The chain recombines TRBV11-1 with TRBJ2-3; 7 bases are a match to TRBD1. CDR1 and CDR2 from the germline V gene are SGHAT and FQDESV (reference sequence). This CDR3 comprises 14 residues. J was trimmed by 5 bases and V by 5 bases; bases with no gene match: 7. The CDR3 spells CASSLNPGGDTQYF. The CDR3 DNA is TGTGCCAGCAGCCTAAATCCAGGGGGAGATACGCAGTATTTT.

The CDR3 nucleotides read TGCGCCAGCAATGGCAGGGCGGACGAGCAGTACTTC. This encodes CASNGRADEQYF. The rearrangement joins TRBV10-2 to TRBJ2-7, with D perhaps matching TRBD1 (5 bases). This CDR3 is built from 12 residues. V dropped 7 bases and J dropped 5 bases, with 12 bases sitting between them. CDR1 WSHSY and CDR2 SAAADI come from the germline V gene.

V usage is TRBV5-1 and J usage is TRBJ2-5, with D hard to call. CDR1 SGHRS and CDR2 YFSETQ come from the germline V gene. V gave up 0 bases and J gave up 1 base, with 10 bases separating them. The CDR3 is 15 amino acids. This CDR3 is CASSLELTSQETQYF. CDR3 in DNA: TGCGCCAGCAGCTTGGAACTCACTTCCCAAGAGACCCAGTACTTC.

This clone appeared a few times. The J gene is TRBJ1-2, the V gene TRBV4-1, with D possibly being TRBD1 (6 bases). Trimming stripped 4 bases from V and 1 base from J, with 16 bases between. Germline CDR1 reads MGHRA; CDR2 reads YSYEKL. CDR3 length equals 16 residues. The CDR3 here is CASSRGGLAINYGYTF. The CDR3, as DNA: TGCGCCAGCAGCCGGGGGGGCCTTGCTATTAACTATGGCTACACCTTC.

This chain links TRBV6-5 with TRBJ2-3; no reliable D call. V lost 4 bases and J 3 bases, leaving 8 bases between the germline ends. Looked up from germline, CDR1 is MNHEY and CDR2 is SVGAGI. CDR3 length: 13 amino acids. Here the CDR3 reads CASSLSETDTQYF. CDR3 nucleotide sequence: TGTGCCAGCAGTTTAAGTGAGACAGATACGCAGTATTTT.

J is TRBJ2-2 and V is TRBV6-2 or TRBV6-3; 12 nucleotides line up with TRBD1. The germline V gene encodes CDR1 MNHEY and CDR2 SVGEGT. V trimming: 0 bases; J trimming: 0 bases; junction bases outside the gene matches: 8. The CDR3 has 20 residues. The CDR3 sequence is CASSYSPGTGGFANTGELFF. Written as DNA, the CDR3 is TGTGCCAGCAGTTACTCACCCGGGACAGGGGGCTTCGCGAACACCGGGGAGCTGTTTTTT.

The V and J genes are TRBV7-8 and TRBJ2-7; 7 bases map to TRBD1. V gave up 5 bases and J gave up 3 bases; unmatched junction bases: 10. Germline V gene data show CDR1 as SGHVS and CDR2 as FQNEAQ. The CDR3 loop spans 15 amino acids. The CDR3 DNA reads TGTGCCAGCAGCCCGGGGACAGTTGGGGTCTACGAGCAGTACTTC. It is translated as CASSPGTVGVYEQYF.

This clone was recorded only once. J is TRBJ2-1 and V is TRBV5-4; 7 positions match TRBD1. Germline CDR1 reads SGHNT; CDR2 reads YYREEE (reference sequence). CDR3 length: 13 residues. V was clipped by 4 bases and J by 5 bases; unmatched bases: 3. The CDR3 loop reads CASSPDRNNEQFF. Written as DNA, the CDR3 is TGTGCCAGCAGCCCGGACAGGAACAATGAGCAGTTCTTC.

V is TRBV19 and J is TRBJ2-1; possible D gene TRBD1, 5 bases. The CDR3 spans 16 residues. Germline CDR1 is LNHDA and CDR2 is SQIVND (reference sequence). Trimming took off 0 bases at V and 1 base at J, with 10 bases between the two ends. CDR3 protein: CASSIDGQGSYNEQFF. CDR3 nucleotide sequence: TGTGCCAGTAGTATAGATGGGCAGGGTTCCTACAATGAGCAGTTCTTC. The complete variable domain, with remaining parts taken from reference TRBV19 and TRBJ2-1, reads DGGITQSPKYLFRKEGQNVTLSCEQNLNHDAMYWYRQDPGQGLRLIYYSQIVNDFQKGDIAEGYSVSREKKESFPLTVTSAQKNPTAFYLCASSIDGQGSYNEQFFGPGTRLTVL.

The chain combines TRBV2 with TRBJ2-2, with TRBD2 matching over 10 bases. This CDR3 has 16 residues. V trimming: 5 bases; J trimming: 1 base; junction bases outside the gene matches: 4. CDR1 SNHLY and CDR2 FYNNEI come from the germline V gene. The CDR3 region has the DNA TGTGCCAGCAGTCCCTCTAGCGGGGGGAACACCGGGGAGCTGTTTTTT. The encoded protein is CASSPSSGGNTGELFF.

The CDR3 region is CASSFTRTHTGELFF. The CDR3 nucleotides read TGTGCCAGCAGTTTTACCAGGACTCACACCGGGGAGCTGTTTTTT. The chain links TRBV27 to TRBJ2-2, with a possible D match to TRBD2 (5 bases). Trimming left V 3 bases short and J 3 bases short, with 11 bases between. Germline CDR1 and CDR2: MNHEY and SMNVEV (reference sequence). This CDR3 has 15 amino acids.

This sequence joins TRBV9 and TRBJ2-5; a possible D gene is TRBD1 (6 bases). The CDR3 runs to 14 residues. Germline-derived CDR1 and CDR2 are SGDLS and YYNGEE. The V end was cut by 4 bases, the J end by 2 bases, with 12 bases between. In DNA, the CDR3 is TGTGCCAGCAGCCCCCCCCAGGGGCAAGAGACCCAGTACTTC. Translation: CASSPPQGQETQYF.

The CDR3: CASSSPSSYEQYF. The CDR3 bases are TGTGCCAGCAGCTCCCCCTCCAGTTACGAGCAGTACTTC. The V gene is TRBV7-9, the J gene TRBJ2-7; D uncertain. Germline V gene sequence: CDR1 SEHNR, CDR2 FQNEAQ (reference sequence). V was shortened by 4 bases and J by 4 bases, with 11 bases between the two germline ends. The CDR3 totals 13 residues.

The chain joins TRBV6-4 to TRBJ1-5; no definite D call. Trimming stripped 5 bases from V and 1 base from J, with 12 bases between. The CDR3 runs to 15 residues. Germline V gene sequence: CDR1 MRHNA, CDR2 SNTAGT. In DNA form, the CDR3 reads TGTGCCAGCAGTCTAGACCCGGGAAGCAATCAGCCCCAGCATTTT. It specifies CASSLDPGSNQPQHF.

The chain couples TRBV7-9 to TRBJ1-1, with 7 nucleotides matching TRBD1. This CDR3 contains 15 residues. Germline V lookup: CDR1 SEHNR, CDR2 FQNEAQ (reference sequence). V was clipped by 5 bases and J by 1 base; unmatched bases: 7. The CDR3: CASSVGGGENTEAFF. The CDR3 bases are TGTGCCAGCAGCGTAGGGGGCGGGGAGAACACTGAAGCTTTCTTT.

CDR3 in DNA: TGTGCCAGCTCACCTCCGGGACAGGTGGAGGAGCAGTTCTTC. It codes for CASSPPGQVEEQFF. The chain couples TRBV18 to TRBJ2-1, with 8 bases matching TRBD1. V lost 3 bases and J lost 10; bases outside the gene matches: 8. The CDR3 is 14 amino acids. Germline CDR1 is KGHSH and CDR2 is LQKENI.

The CDR3 coding sequence is TGTGCCAGCCACTGGGGCGGACCCGAGTTAGGGTATGGCTACACCTTC. Residues: CASHWGGPELGYGYTF. The chain employs TRBV19 and TRBJ1-2; D possibly corresponds to TRBD1 (5 bases). V gave up 9 bases and J gave up 5 bases, with 25 bases separating them. CDR1 is LNHDA, CDR2 SQIVND, per germline (reference sequence). The CDR3 consists of 16 residues.

The V call is TRBV10-2, the J call TRBJ2-1; D gene ambiguous. V lost 6 bases, J lost 0 bases, and 9 bases lay in between. This CDR3 spans 14 amino acids. Germline assignment: CDR1 WSHSY and CDR2 SAAADI. CDR3 residues: CASSGGVSYNEQFF. The DNA for the CDR3 is TGCGCCAGCAGCGGCGGAGTCTCCTACAATGAGCAGTTCTTC.

This sequence joins TRBV14 and TRBJ1-5; TRBD1 agrees at 8 bases. The germline gives CDR1 SGHDN, CDR2 FVKESK. Unmatched junction bases numbered 12, after V lost 4 bases and J lost 7 bases. This CDR3 is 16 amino acids long. DNA of the CDR3: TGTGCCAGCAGCCCGCATGTACAGGGGGTAGGGCAGCCCCAGCATTTT. Translated, it gives CASSPHVQGVGQPQHF.

This chain joins TRBV28 and TRBJ2-7; possibly TRBD2 for D (5 bases). V lost 5 bases and J 7 bases, leaving 18 bases between the germline ends. Germline assignment: CDR1 MDHEN and CDR2 SYDVKM. This CDR3 comprises 14 residues. The CDR3 bases are TGTGCCAGCAGTACCGGTAGGACTTTTTTGGAGCAGTACTTC. It codes for CASSTGRTFLEQYF.

The chain couples TRBV18 to TRBJ1-2; D gene uncertain. CDR3 size: 15 residues. CDR1 is KGHSH and CDR2 is LQKENI in the germline V gene. V was cut by 6 bases and J by 6 bases, with 20 bases left in between. DNA of the CDR3: TGTGCCAGCTCCCAGAGTCTAGTTATTCGGGATGGCTACACCTTC. The encoded protein is CASSQSLVIRDGYTF.

The J gene is TRBJ2-1, the V gene TRBV18; 8 nucleotides align to TRBD1. CDR3 length equals 18 residues. The trim removed 3 bases at V and 3 bases at J, leaving 13 bases unmatched. Germline V gene data show CDR1 as KGHSH and CDR2 as LQKENI. The CDR3: CASSPLPQGAINYNEQFF. The CDR3 DNA follows: TGTGCCAGCTCACCCTTACCTCAGGGGGCAATTAACTACAATGAGCAGTTCTTC.